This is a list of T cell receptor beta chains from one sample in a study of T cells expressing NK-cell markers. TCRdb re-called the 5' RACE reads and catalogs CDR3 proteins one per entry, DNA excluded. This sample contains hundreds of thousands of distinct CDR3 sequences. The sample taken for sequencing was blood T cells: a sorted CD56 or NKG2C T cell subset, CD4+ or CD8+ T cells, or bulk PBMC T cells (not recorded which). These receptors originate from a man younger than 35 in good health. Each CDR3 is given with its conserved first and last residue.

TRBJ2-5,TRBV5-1,CASSPGGGQETQYF
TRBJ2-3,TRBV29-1,CSVLSYITDTQYF
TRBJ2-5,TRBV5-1,CASSLAAGVAGQETQYF
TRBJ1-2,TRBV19,CASSGAAGESYGYTF
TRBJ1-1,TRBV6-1,CATFPKGVGEAFF
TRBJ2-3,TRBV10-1,CASSESLFSTQYF
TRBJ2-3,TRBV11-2,CASSSVGAGGPDTQYF
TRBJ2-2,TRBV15,CATSRDSSRAGGTGELFF
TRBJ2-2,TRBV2,CASRTGIAGELFF
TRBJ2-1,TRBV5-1,CASSPRLAGGPLGYNEQFF
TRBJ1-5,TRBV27,CASSFIPGDAQPQHF
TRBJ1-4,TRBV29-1,CSVATGSLEKLFF
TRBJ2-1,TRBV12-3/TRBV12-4,CASLFRNEQFF
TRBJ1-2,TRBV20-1,CSARESGRRDGYTF
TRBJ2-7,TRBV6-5,CASAPGRIYEQYF
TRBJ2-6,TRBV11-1,CASRDRFGPGANVLTF
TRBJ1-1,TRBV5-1,CASSFTGGSLVAFF
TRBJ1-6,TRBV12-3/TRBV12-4,CASSFWGFGSPLHF
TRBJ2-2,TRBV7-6,CASSLRTSGRNTGELFF
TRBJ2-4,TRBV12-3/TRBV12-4,CASRARREGAKNIQYF
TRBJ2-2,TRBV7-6,CASSFSGQGATGELFF
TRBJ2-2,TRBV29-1,CSVETLPPGELFF
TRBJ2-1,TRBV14,CASSARTPLANEQFF
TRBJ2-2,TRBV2,CASSDQGQGVGELFF
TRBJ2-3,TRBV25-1,CASSDQRDTDTQYF
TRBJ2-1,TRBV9,CASSVVGSRGNEQFF
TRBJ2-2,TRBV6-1,CASKGAGTGGTGELFF
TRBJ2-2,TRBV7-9,CASRGTSGSTNTGELFF
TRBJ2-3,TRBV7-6,CASSLWADTQYF
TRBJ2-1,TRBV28,CASSSSGTGHINEQFF
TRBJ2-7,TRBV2,CASSADRGRYEQYF
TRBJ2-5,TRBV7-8,CASSHYAQASQETQYF
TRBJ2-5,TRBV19,CASSPRGFRSETQYF
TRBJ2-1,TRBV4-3,CASSQGGVLYNEQFF
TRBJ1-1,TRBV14,CASSPGTTGVWAFF
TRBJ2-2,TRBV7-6,CASSLELLGGELFF
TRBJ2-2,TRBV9,CASRTRGGQGNGELFF
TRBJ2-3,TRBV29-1,CSVATDSTDTQYF
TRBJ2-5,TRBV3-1,CASSQDLATETQYF
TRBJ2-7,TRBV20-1,CSASLLGQGASEQYF
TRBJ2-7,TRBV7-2,CASSLNTGTFSGEQYF
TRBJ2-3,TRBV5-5,CASSRATRSTDTQYF